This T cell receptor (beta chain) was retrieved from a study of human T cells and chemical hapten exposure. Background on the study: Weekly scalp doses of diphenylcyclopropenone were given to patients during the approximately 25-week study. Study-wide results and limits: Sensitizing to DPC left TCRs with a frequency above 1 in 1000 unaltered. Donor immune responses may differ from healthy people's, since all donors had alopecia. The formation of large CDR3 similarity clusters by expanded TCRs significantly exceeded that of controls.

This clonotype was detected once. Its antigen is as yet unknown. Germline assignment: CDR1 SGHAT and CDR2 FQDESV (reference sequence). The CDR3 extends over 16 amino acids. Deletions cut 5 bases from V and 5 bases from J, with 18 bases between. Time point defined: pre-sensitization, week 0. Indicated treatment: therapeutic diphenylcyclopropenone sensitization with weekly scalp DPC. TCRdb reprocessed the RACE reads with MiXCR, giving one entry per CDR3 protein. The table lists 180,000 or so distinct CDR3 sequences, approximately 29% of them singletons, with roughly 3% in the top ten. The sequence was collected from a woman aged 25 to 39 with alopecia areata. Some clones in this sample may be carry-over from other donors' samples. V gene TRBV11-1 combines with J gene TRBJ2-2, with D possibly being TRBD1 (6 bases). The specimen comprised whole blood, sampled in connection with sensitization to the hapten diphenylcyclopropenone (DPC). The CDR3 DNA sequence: TGTGCCAGCAGCCGAGAAGGTGTTCAGGGGACCGGGGAGCTGTTTTTT. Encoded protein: CASSREGVQGTGELFF. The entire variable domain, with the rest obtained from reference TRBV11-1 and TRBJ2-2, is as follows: EAEVAQSPRYKITEKSQAVAFWCDPISGHATLYWYRQILGQGPELLVQFQDESVVDDSQLPKDRFSAERLKGVDSTLKIQPAELGDSAMYLCASSREGVQGTGELFFGEGSRLTVL.